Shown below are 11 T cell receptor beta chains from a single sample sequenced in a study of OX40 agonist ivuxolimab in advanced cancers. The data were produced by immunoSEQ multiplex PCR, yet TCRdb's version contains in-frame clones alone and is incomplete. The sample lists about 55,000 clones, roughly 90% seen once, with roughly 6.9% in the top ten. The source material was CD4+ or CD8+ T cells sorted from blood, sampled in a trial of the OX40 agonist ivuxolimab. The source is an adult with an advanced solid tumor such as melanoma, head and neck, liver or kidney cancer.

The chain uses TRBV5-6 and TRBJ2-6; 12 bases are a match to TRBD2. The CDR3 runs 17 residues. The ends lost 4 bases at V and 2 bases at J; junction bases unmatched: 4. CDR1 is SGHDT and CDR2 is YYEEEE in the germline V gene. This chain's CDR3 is CASSALAGGPGANVLTF. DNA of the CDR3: TGTGCCAGCAGCGCTCTAGCGGGAGGGCCTGGGGCCAACGTCCTGACTTTC.

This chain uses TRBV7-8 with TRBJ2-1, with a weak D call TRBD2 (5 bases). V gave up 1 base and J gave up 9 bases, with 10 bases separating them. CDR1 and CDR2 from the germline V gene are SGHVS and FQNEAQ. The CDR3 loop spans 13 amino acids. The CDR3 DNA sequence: TGTGCCAGCAGCTTAGTGGGCGGAGGTGAGCAGTTCTTC. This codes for CASSLVGGGEQFF. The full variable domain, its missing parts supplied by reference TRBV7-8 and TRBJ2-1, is GAGVSQSPRYKVAKRGQDVALRCDPISGHVSLFWYQQALGQGPEFLTYFQNEAQLDKSGLPSDRFFAERPEGSVSTLKIQRTQQEDSAVYLCASSLVGGGEQFFGPGTRLTVL.

In DNA, the CDR3 is TGTGCCAGCAGCCTCCCCGACAGTCTCTACGAGCAGTACTTC. Amino acids: CASSLPDSLYEQYF. This sequence joins TRBV7-9 and TRBJ2-7; perhaps TRBD1 as D (5 bases). Between the trimmed V and J ends, which lost 5 bases and 3 bases, there was a span of 14 bases. Germline loops: CDR1 SEHNR, CDR2 FQNEAQ (reference sequence). The CDR3 consists of 14 residues.

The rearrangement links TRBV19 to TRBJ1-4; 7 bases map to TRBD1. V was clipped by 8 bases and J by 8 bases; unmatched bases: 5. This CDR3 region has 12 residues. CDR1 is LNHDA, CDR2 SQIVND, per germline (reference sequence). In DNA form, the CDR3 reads TGTGCCAGTGCCCAGGGGGGAGAAAAACTGTTTTTT. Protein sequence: CASAQGGEKLFF.

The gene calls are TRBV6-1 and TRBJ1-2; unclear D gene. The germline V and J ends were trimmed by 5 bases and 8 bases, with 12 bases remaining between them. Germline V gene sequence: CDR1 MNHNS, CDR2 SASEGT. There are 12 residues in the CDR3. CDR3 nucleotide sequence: TGTGCCAGCAGTTCATCGACGGGGGGCTACACCTTC. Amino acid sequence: CASSSSTGGYTF.

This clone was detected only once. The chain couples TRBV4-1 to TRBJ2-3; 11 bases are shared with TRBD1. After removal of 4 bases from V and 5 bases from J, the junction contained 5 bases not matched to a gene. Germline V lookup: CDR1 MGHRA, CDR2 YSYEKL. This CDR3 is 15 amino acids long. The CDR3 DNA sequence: TGCGCCAGCAGCCTAGGGACAGGGGGTAAAGATACGCAGTATTTT. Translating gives CASSLGTGGKDTQYF.

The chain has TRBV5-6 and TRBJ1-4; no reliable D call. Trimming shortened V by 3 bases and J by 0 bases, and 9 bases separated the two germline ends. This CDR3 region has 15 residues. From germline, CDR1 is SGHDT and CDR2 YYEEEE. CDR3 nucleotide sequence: TGTGCCAGCAGCTCAAACCCGTCAACTAATGAAAAACTGTTTTTT. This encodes CASSSNPSTNEKLFF.

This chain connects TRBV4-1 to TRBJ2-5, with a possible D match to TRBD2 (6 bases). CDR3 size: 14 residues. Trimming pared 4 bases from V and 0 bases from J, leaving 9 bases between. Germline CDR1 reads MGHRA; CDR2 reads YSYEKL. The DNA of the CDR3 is TGCGCCAGCAGCCCCCGGGGGAACCAAGAGACCCAGTACTTC. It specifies CASSPRGNQETQYF.

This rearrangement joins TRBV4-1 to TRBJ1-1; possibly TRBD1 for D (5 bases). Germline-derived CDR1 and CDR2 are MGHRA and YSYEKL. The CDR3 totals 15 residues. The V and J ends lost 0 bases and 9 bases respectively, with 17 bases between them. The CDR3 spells CASSQDEITGTKAFF. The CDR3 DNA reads TGCGCCAGCAGCCAAGACGAAATTACCGGGACGAAAGCTTTCTTT.

The CDR3, as DNA: TGTGCCAGCAGCGGTCCAGGGCGAAATACGCAGTATTTT. Its protein product is CASSGPGRNTQYF. The chain carries TRBV28 and TRBJ2-3; tentatively, D is TRBD1 (5 bases). The CDR3 is made up of 13 amino acids. V lost 6 bases and J 7 bases, leaving 14 bases between the germline ends. Germline lookup yields CDR1 MDHEN and CDR2 SYDVKM.

CDR3 DNA: TGTGCCAGCTCACGTAGGGCCGATCCAGGGAACACTGAAGCTTTCTTT. Translated: CASSRRADPGNTEAFF. The gene calls are TRBV18 and TRBJ1-1; D is unclear. Trimming took off 4 bases at V and 1 base at J, with 16 bases between the two ends. This CDR3 has 16 amino acids. Germline V gives CDR1 KGHSH, CDR2 LQKENI. Using reference TRBV18 and TRBJ1-1 for the parts outside the CDR3, the full variable domain is NAGVMQNPRHLVRRRGQEARLRCSPMKGHSHVYWYRQLPEEGLKFMVYLQKENIIDESGMPKERFSAEFPKEGPSILRIQQVVRGDSAAYFCASSRRADPGNTEAFFGQGTRLTVV.